These 25 T cell receptor beta chains came from one sample sequenced in a study of OX40 agonist ivuxolimab in advanced cancers. Repertoires were generated with immunoSEQ multiplex PCR, while TCRdb's copy carries only in-frame clones and drops some. Of about 52,000 clones listed, 85% to 90% are singletons. Sequencing used CD4+ or CD8+ T cells sorted from blood, obtained in a trial of the OX40 agonist ivuxolimab. These receptors all stem from an adult with an advanced solid tumor such as melanoma, head and neck, liver or kidney cancer.

The chain joins TRBV6-5 to TRBJ2-5; D is ambiguous. This CDR3 spans 13 amino acids. Trimming removed 6 bases at V and 7 bases at J, with 15 bases between. The germline V gene has CDR1 MNHEY and CDR2 SVGAGI. The CDR3, as DNA: TGTGCCAGCAGCCCAACTCCCCGGCGGACCCAGTACTTC. This gives the protein CASSPTPRRTQYF.

The chain carries TRBV5-4 and TRBJ2-5; possibly TRBD1 or TRBD2 for D (5 bases each). V was pared by 4 bases and J by 0 bases, with 16 bases between. This CDR3 contains 16 residues. The germline gives CDR1 SGHNT, CDR2 YYREEE (reference sequence). CDR3 in amino acids: CASSPRAGTYQETQYF. CDR3 sequence (DNA): TGTGCCAGCAGCCCCCGGGCCGGGACGTACCAAGAGACCCAGTACTTC.

J is TRBJ1-2 and V is TRBV11-2; 7 bases are shared with TRBD1. Germline values: CDR1 SGHAT, CDR2 FQNNGV. V shed 1 base, J shed 4 bases, and the junction held 6 bases outside the gene matches. This CDR3 has 15 amino acids. The CDR3 sequence is CASSLVSGGTYGYTF. CDR3 coding DNA: TGTGCCAGCAGCTTAGTGTCAGGGGGTACCTATGGCTACACCTTC.

This chain joins TRBV7-2 and TRBJ2-2; D is uncertain. Germline V gene sequence: CDR1 SGHTA, CDR2 FQGNSA. Trimming stripped 5 bases from V and 6 bases from J, with 16 bases between. This CDR3 has 15 amino acids. CDR3 protein: CASSTLRLGAGELFF. In DNA, the CDR3 is TGTGCCAGCAGCACTCTACGACTGGGCGCCGGGGAGCTGTTTTTT.

The chain carries TRBV30 and TRBJ1-1, with D possibly matching TRBD1 (5 bases). Trimming left V 1 base short and J 5 bases short, with 11 bases between. Germline V CDR1 and CDR2: GTSNPN, SVGIG (reference sequence). CDR3 size: 13 residues. The CDR3 nucleotides are TGTGCCTGGAGTGGGCGGGGGAGGACTGAAGCTTTCTTT. Protein product: CAWSGRGRTEAFF.

The chain employs TRBV5-1 and TRBJ1-3, with TRBD1 matching over 7 bases. Germline V gene lookup returns CDR1 SGHRS and CDR2 YFSETQ. With 3 bases clipped from V and 0 bases from J, the junction kept 9 bases outside the gene matches. The CDR3 is 17 amino acids. The CDR3 nucleotides read TGCGCCAGCAGCTCTGAACAGGGGTACTCCTCTGGAAACACCATATATTTT. Its protein is CASSSEQGYSSGNTIYF. Full variable domain (remainder filled in from reference TRBV5-1 and TRBJ1-3): KAGVTQTPRYLIKTRGQQVTLSCSPISGHRSVSWYQQTPGQGLQFLFEYFSETQRNKGNFPGRFSGRQFSNSRSEMNVSTLELGDSALYLCASSSEQGYSSGNTIYFGEGSWLTVV.

This clone was found once. The chain couples TRBV5-4 to TRBJ1-3, with 7 bases matching TRBD1. V lost 2 bases and J lost 4; bases outside the gene matches: 6. The germline gives CDR1 SGHNT, CDR2 YYREEE (reference sequence). The CDR3 covers 15 residues. The CDR3 sequence: CASSFSDREGNTIYF. The CDR3 nucleotides read TGTGCCAGCAGCTTTAGTGACAGGGAGGGAAACACCATATATTTT.

This clone was recorded once. The genes are TRBV5-1 and TRBJ2-3; D is tentatively TRBD1 or TRBD2 (5 bases each). This CDR3 spans 15 amino acids. V was pared by 2 bases and J by 1 base, with 11 bases between. Looked up from germline, CDR1 is SGHRS and CDR2 is YFSETQ. The CDR3 region is CASSFGDPRTDTQYF. CDR3 nucleotides: TGCGCCAGCAGCTTCGGGGACCCGCGCACAGATACGCAGTATTTT.

V gene TRBV7-8 combines with J gene TRBJ2-7, with a weak D call TRBD2 (7 bases). CDR1 and CDR2 from the germline V gene are SGHVS and FQNEAQ. V dropped 8 bases and J dropped 5 bases, with 19 bases sitting between them. The CDR3 has 14 residues. The CDR3 loop reads CASGIWEGGDEQYF. In nucleotides, the CDR3 is TGTGCCAGCGGGATATGGGAAGGGGGGGACGAGCAGTACTTC. The full variable domain, in which reference TRBV7-8 and TRBJ2-7 provide the parts outside the CDR3, is GAGVSQSPRYKVAKRGQDVALRCDPISGHVSLFWYQQALGQGPEFLTYFQNEAQLDKSGLPSDRFFAERPEGSVSTLKIQRTQQEDSAVYLCASGIWEGGDEQYFGPGTRLTVT.

The chain employs TRBV7-2 and TRBJ1-2; D might be TRBD1 (5 bases). CDR1 and CDR2 from the germline V gene are SGHTA and FQGNSA. V shed 1 base and J shed 1 base, with 13 bases lying between them. CDR3 length: 16 residues. CDR3 residues: CASSLGGSRINYGYTF. CDR3 sequence (DNA): TGTGCCAGCAGCTTAGGGGGCAGCAGAATTAACTATGGCTACACCTTC.

The chain recombines TRBV6-5 with TRBJ2-7; tentative D call: TRBD2 (6 bases). The CDR3 loop spans 13 amino acids. V gave up 8 bases and J gave up 7 bases, with 18 bases separating them. The germline V gene has CDR1 MNHEY and CDR2 SVGAGI. This CDR3 reads CASLRRGTWEQYF. The CDR3 DNA sequence: TGTGCCAGCCTCCGGCGGGGCACGTGGGAGCAGTACTTC.

The rearrangement links TRBV27 to TRBJ2-3; D gene unclear. The CDR3 consists of 13 residues. V was shortened by 6 bases and J by 0 bases, with 7 bases between the two germline ends. Germline values: CDR1 MNHEY, CDR2 SMNVEV (reference sequence). This CDR3 reads CASRRPSTDTQYF. The CDR3 coding sequence is TGTGCCAGCAGACGTCCTAGCACAGATACGCAGTATTTT.

This sequence joins TRBV5-1 and TRBJ1-2, with 8 bases lining up with TRBD1. The CDR3 has 13 residues. Looked up from germline, CDR1 is SGHRS and CDR2 is YFSETQ. The junction had 5 bases not matched to a gene; V was cut back by 4 bases and J by 6 bases. CDR3 DNA: TGCGCCAGCAGCCCCGGGACAGGTGATGGCTACACCTTC. Its protein product is CASSPGTGDGYTF.

This sequence joins TRBV28 and TRBJ1-2; D call uncertain. There are 14 residues in the CDR3. CDR1 and CDR2 from the germline V gene are MDHEN and SYDVKM. V lost 4 bases and J lost 8, with 17 bases in between. The CDR3 here is CASSSAGPSTGYTF. The CDR3 DNA sequence: TGTGCCAGCAGTTCTGCAGGTCCCTCTACCGGCTACACCTTC.

The chain uses TRBV7-3 and TRBJ2-5, with TRBD1 as a possible D gene (5 bases). Germline V gene data show CDR1 as SGHTA and CDR2 as FQGTGA. Trimming took off 6 bases at V and 4 bases at J, with 15 bases between the two ends. This CDR3 has 14 residues. CDR3 coding DNA: TGTGCCAGCAGTCTCGCAGGGTCGGGAGAGACCCAGTACTTC. It encodes CASSLAGSGETQYF.

The chain links TRBV29-1 to TRBJ2-7; 7 nucleotides match TRBD1. Germline V gene lookup returns CDR1 SQVTM and CDR2 ANQGSEA. Germline trimming cut 1 base from V and 3 bases from J; bases unmatched to any gene: 6. The CDR3 length is 14 residues. The DNA for the CDR3 is TGCAGCGTTGAAGTAACAGGGGCCGACTACGAGCAGTACTTC. This codes for CSVEVTGADYEQYF.

V gene TRBV18 combines with J gene TRBJ1-1, with 7 nucleotides matching TRBD1. V lost 0 bases to trimming and J lost 4 bases; unmatched junction nucleotides: 5. The CDR3 has 15 amino acids. Per germline, CDR1 KGHSH and CDR2 LQKENI. This CDR3 is CASSPPDRVGTEAFF. For the CDR3, the DNA is TGTGCCAGCTCACCACCTGACAGGGTAGGCACTGAAGCTTTCTTT.

V and J are TRBV6-1 and TRBJ1-2; unclear D gene. This CDR3 has 13 residues. V was trimmed by 6 bases and J by 1 base, leaving 9 bases between them. CDR1 is MNHNS, CDR2 SASEGT, per germline. The DNA for the CDR3 is TGTGCCAGCAGACCTACCGATAACTATGGCTACACCTTC. The encoded protein is CASRPTDNYGYTF.

The chain recombines TRBV19 with TRBJ2-3; a possible D gene is TRBD2 (5 bases). The CDR3 sequence is 15 residues long. The V and J ends lost 1 base and 2 bases respectively, with 10 bases between them. Germline lookup yields CDR1 LNHDA and CDR2 SQIVND (reference sequence). In DNA form, the CDR3 reads TGTGCCAGTAGTATAGCCCGAGGGTTCACAGATACGCAGTATTTT. It codes for CASSIARGFTDTQYF.

The chain has TRBV9 and TRBJ1-5; the D is unclear. From germline, CDR1 is SGDLS and CDR2 YYNGEE. This CDR3 has 15 residues. V lost 0 bases and J lost 7, with 14 bases in between. CDR3 nucleotide sequence: TGTGCCAGCAGCGTAGATTTTCGGGATTGGCAGCCCCAGCATTTT. Its protein is CASSVDFRDWQPQHF. Full variable domain (remainder filled in from reference TRBV9 and TRBJ1-5): DSGVTQTPKHLITATGQRVTLRCSPRSGDLSVYWYQQSLDQGLQFLIQYYNGEERAKGNILERFSAQQFPDLHSELNLSSLELGDSALYFCASSVDFRDWQPQHFGDGTRLSIL.

The chain combines TRBV6-5 with TRBJ2-3; 9 bases match TRBD1. Trimming cost V 6 bases and J 5 bases; bases outside gene matches: 6. There are 14 residues in the CDR3. The germline V gene has CDR1 MNHEY and CDR2 SVGAGI. DNA of the CDR3: TGTGCCAGCAGCTCCGGGACAGGGAGAGATACGCAGTATTTT. It specifies CASSSGTGRDTQYF.

The chain couples TRBV19 to TRBJ1-5; 8 bases line up with TRBD1. Unmatched junction bases numbered 17, after V lost 4 bases and J lost 6 bases. This CDR3 has 18 residues. CDR1 and CDR2 (germline): LNHDA, SQIVND (reference sequence). The CDR3 is CASSTSRGPHGVFQPQHF. As DNA, the CDR3 is TGTGCCAGTAGTACGAGCAGGGGGCCCCATGGGGTTTTTCAGCCCCAGCATTTT. Supplemented by reference TRBV19 and TRBJ1-5, the full variable domain reads DGGITQSPKYLFRKEGQNVTLSCEQNLNHDAMYWYRQDPGQGLRLIYYSQIVNDFQKGDIAEGYSVSREKKESFPLTVTSAQKNPTAFYLCASSTSRGPHGVFQPQHFGDGTRLSIL.

In this sample, this clone turned up once. This chain uses TRBV9 with TRBJ1-1; tentative D call: TRBD1 (5 bases). V lost 0 bases, J lost 3 bases, and 6 bases lay in between. Germline lookup yields CDR1 SGDLS and CDR2 YYNGEE. The CDR3 covers 13 residues. The CDR3 loop is CASSVGGDTEAFF. The CDR3 DNA is TGTGCCAGCAGCGTAGGGGGGGACACTGAAGCTTTCTTT. The whole variable domain, filled in from reference TRBV9 and TRBJ1-1, reads DSGVTQTPKHLITATGQRVTLRCSPRSGDLSVYWYQQSLDQGLQFLIQYYNGEERAKGNILERFSAQQFPDLHSELNLSSLELGDSALYFCASSVGGDTEAFFGQGTRLTVV.

This chain connects TRBV19 to TRBJ2-5, with a possible D match to TRBD1 (6 bases). Germline CDR1 LNHDA, CDR2 SQIVND (reference sequence). Trimming stripped 6 bases from V and 1 base from J, with 12 bases between. The CDR3 length is 14 residues. CDR3 in DNA: TGTGCCAGTAGCAAATTGGACAGCCAAGAGACCCAGTACTTC. Translation gives CASSKLDSQETQYF.

CDR3 nucleotide sequence: TGTGCCAGCAGCCCCGGACAGACAAGATCCTACGAGCAGTACTTC. Translated, it gives CASSPGQTRSYEQYF. The chain joins TRBV5-4 to TRBJ2-7, with D tentatively TRBD1 (6 bases). Deletions cut 4 bases from V and 1 base from J, with 15 bases between. Germline values: CDR1 SGHNT, CDR2 YYREEE (reference sequence). This CDR3 comprises 15 residues.